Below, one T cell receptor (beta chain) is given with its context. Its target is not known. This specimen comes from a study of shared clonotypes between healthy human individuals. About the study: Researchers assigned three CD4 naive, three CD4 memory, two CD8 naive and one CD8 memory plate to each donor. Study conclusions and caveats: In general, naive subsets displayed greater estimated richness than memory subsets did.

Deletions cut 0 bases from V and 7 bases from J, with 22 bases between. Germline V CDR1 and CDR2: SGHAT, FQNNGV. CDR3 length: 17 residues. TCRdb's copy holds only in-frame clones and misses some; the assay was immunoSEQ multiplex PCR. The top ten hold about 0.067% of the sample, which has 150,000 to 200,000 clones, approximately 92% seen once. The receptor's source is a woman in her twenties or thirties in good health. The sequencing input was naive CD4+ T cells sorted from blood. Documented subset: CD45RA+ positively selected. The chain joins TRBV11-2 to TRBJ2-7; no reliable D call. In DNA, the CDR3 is TGTGCCAGCAGCTTAGACCCGATAGACCGGCGAGCACGAGAGCAGTACTTC. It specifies CASSLDPIDRRAREQYF.